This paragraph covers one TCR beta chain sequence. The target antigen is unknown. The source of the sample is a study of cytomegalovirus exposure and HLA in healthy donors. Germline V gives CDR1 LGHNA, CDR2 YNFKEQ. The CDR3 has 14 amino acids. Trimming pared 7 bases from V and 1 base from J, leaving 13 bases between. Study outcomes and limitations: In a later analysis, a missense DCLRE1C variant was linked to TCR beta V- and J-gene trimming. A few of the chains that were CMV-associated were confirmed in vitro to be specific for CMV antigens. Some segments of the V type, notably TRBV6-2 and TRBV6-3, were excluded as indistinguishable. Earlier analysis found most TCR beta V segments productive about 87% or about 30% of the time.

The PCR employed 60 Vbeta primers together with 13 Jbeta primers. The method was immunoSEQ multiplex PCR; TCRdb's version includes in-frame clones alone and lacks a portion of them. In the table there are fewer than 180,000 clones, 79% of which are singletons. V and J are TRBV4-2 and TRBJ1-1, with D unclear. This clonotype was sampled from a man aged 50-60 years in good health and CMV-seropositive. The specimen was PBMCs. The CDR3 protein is CASTRGGANTEAFF. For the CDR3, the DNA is TGTGCCAGCACCCGCGGTGGAGCGAACACTGAAGCTTTCTTT.